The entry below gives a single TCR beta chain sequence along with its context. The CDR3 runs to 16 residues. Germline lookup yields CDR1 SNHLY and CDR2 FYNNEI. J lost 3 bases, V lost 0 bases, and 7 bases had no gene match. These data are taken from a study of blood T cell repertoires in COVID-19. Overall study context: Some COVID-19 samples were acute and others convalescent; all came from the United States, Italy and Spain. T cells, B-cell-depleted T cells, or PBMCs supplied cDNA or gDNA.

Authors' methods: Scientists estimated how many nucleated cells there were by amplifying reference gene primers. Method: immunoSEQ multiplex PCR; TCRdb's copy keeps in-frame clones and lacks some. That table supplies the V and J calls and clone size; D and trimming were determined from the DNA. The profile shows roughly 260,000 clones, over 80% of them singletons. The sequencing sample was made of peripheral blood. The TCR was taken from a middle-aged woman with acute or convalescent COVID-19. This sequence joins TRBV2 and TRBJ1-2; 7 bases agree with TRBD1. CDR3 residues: CASSEAQGQSYYGYTF. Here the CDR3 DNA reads TGTGCCAGCAGTGAAGCGCAGGGACAGAGTTACTATGGCTACACCTTC.